The TCR beta chain under discussion was sequenced for a study of shared clonotypes between healthy human individuals. Background on the study: A donor's plate count was three for CD4 naive and three for CD4 memory; CD8 naive had two and CD8 memory one. Notes on the study in general: Only blood underwent sampling, and tissue repertoires likely differ.

Naive CD8 cells lacked CD45RO, underwent positive selection for CCR7 and left out terminally differentiated effector memory CD45RA+ cells. Produced via immunoSEQ multiplex PCR; TCRdb's table is partial and in-frame only. Among some 600,000 clones listed, around 96% were seen once. About this clone: Its antigen remains unidentified.

The junction had 11 bases not matched to a gene; V was cut back by 3 bases and J by 9 bases. This CDR3 region has 15 residues. Germline V gene lookup returns CDR1 SGHKS and CDR2 YYEKEE (reference sequence). Sequenced sample: naive CD8+ T cells sorted from blood. V and J are TRBV5-5 and TRBJ2-1, with 8 positions matching TRBD2. The origin of this receptor is a woman in her twenties or thirties in good health. The CDR3 spells CASSYTGTRPLEQFF. CDR3 sequence (DNA): TGTGCCAGCAGCTACACCGGGACTAGGCCCCTTGAGCAGTTCTTC.